The clone carrying this T cell receptor beta chain was detected many times. Its antigen is not known. The CDR3 contains 14 residues. Germline loops: CDR1 SGHAT, CDR2 FQNNGV. V lost 5 bases and J 5 bases, leaving 10 bases between the germline ends. The entry originates in a study of CD8+CD57+ T cells in acquired aplastic anemia. Findings and limits, study-wide: Patients and controls had CD8+ Simpson's diversity values that were not significantly distinct.

Those patients picked for sequencing had displayed CD8+CD57+ cell expansion on flow cytometry. Genomic DNA provided the template from which TCR beta VDJ and CDR3 profiles were obtained. Each CDR3 protein gets one entry after TCRdb re-called the reads with MiXCR. The table lists over 150,000 distinct CDR3 sequences, nearly 50% of them singletons. The receptor was derived from a human donor with aplastic anemia. The sequencing input was sorted CD4+, CD8+, or CD8+CD57+ T cells (not recorded which) from PBMCs. This chain uses TRBV11-2 with TRBJ1-6; D is unclear. The CDR3 sequence is CASSPQKDNSPLHF. The CDR3 DNA reads as TGTGCCAGCAGCCCCCAGAAGGATAATTCACCCCTCCACTTT.